This T cell receptor (beta chain) was identified in a study of metastatic and nonmetastatic thyroid tumors. Between the trimmed V and J ends, which lost 4 bases and 2 bases, there was a span of 7 bases. Per the germline V gene, CDR1 is SGHNT and CDR2 is YYREEE (reference sequence). CDR3 length: 14 residues. This clone was counted between two and nine times. Treatment of any kind had been given to no patient before thyroid surgery. Using MiXCR, TCRdb re-called clones from the PCR reads. This table has approximately 38,000 clones, around 17% appearing once. This chain links TRBV5-4 with TRBJ2-6, with a tentative D call TRBD2 (5 bases). Sample: tumor tissue. The sequence derives from a female donor with papillary thyroid cancer or a benign thyroid nodule (not recorded which). Some clones in this sample may be carry-over from other donors' samples. The CDR3 region has the DNA TGTGCCAGCAGCGGAGGAGCTGGGGCCAACGTCCTGACTTTC. Amino acid sequence: CASSGGAGANVLTF.